The present T cell receptor (beta chain) was sequenced within a study of blood T cell repertoires in COVID-19. Whole-study context: Acute-phase and convalescent COVID-19 samples originated in the United States, Italy and Spain.

Germline V lookup: CDR1 SNHLY, CDR2 FYNNEI. V gave up 7 bases and J gave up 4 bases, with 10 bases separating them. The CDR3 extends over 12 amino acids. One Seattle source followed patients from active infection through their disease course. The method was immunoSEQ multiplex PCR; TCRdb's version includes in-frame clones alone and lacks a portion of them. This sample has about 170,000 clones, with about 82% found just once. Sequencing used peripheral blood. This chain uses TRBV2 with TRBJ1-2; D may be TRBD1 (6 bases). The clonotype was recovered from a woman at least 80 years old with COVID-19, enrolled during active disease. CDR3 DNA sequence: TGTGCCAGCAATAGGGGGGGCTATGGCTACACCTTC. Amino acid sequence: CASNRGGYGYTF.